The sample holds one count of the clone carrying this TCR beta chain. What it recognizes is unknown. The treatment was: roughly 11-day PBMC culture with coronavirus spike peptide pools or control peptides (ViraFEST assay). The Oncomine TCR Beta short-read assay was applied to DNA of cultured CD4+ T cells. TCRdb re-analysed the PCR reads in MiXCR, keeping a single row per CDR3 protein. The sample has 12,000 or so distinct CDR3 sequences, 75% seen once. This entry is derived from a study of vaccination and CD4 T cells after COVID-19. Sequenced sample: CD4+ T cells from blood, cultured in vitro. The sequence came from a human donor who had recovered from COVID-19.

Written as DNA, the CDR3 is TGTGCCAGCAGCCTCAGAGATCAGCCCCAGCATTTT. Translating it yields CASSLRDQPQHF. The J gene is TRBJ1-5, the V gene TRBV7-2; D call uncertain. The CDR3 is made up of 12 amino acids. The germline V gene encodes CDR1 SGHTA and CDR2 FQGNSA. With 5 bases removed from V and 5 bases from J, the gap between germline ends came to 7 bases.